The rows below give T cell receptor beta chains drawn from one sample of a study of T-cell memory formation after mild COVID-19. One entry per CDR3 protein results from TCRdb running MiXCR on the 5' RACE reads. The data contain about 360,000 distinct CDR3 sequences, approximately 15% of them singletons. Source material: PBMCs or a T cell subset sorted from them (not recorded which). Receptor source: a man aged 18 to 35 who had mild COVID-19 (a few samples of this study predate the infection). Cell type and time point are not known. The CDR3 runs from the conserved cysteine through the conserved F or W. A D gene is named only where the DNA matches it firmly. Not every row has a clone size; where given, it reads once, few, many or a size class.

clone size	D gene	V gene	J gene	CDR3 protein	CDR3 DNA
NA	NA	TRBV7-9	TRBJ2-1	CASSWNVEQFF	TGTGCCAGCAGCTGGAATGTTGAGCAGTTCTTC
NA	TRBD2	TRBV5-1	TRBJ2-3	CASRLNTGGLADTQYF	TGCGCCAGCAGACTGAACACGGGGGGGCTTGCAGATACGCAGTATTTT
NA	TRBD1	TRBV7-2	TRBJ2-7	CASSPSDRGVDEQYF	TGTGCCAGCAGCCCCTCGGACAGGGGGGTCGACGAGCAGTACTTC
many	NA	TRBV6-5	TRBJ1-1	CASRSLRKRTEAFF	TGTGCCAGCCGTTCCCTTCGAAAGAGGACTGAAGCTTTCTTT
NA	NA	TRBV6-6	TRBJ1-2	CASRGGEIGGYTF	TGTGCCAGCAGAGGGGGGGAAATTGGTGGCTACACCTTC
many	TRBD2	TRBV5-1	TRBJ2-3	CASSLTERGPTDTQYF	TGCGCCAGCAGCTTGACCGAGCGGGGCCCCACAGATACGCAGTATTTT
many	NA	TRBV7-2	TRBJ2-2	CASSFRQNTGELFF	TGTGCCAGCAGCTTTCGACAGAACACCGGGGAGCTGTTTTTT
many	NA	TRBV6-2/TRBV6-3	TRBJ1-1	CASSYKGQEAFF	TGTGCCAGCAGTTACAAGGGCCAAGAAGCTTTCTTT
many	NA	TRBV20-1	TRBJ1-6	CSARDGARAYNSPLHF	TGCAGTGCTAGAGATGGGGCCAGGGCCTATAATTCACCCCTCCACTTT
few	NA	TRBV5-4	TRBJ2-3	CASSPDLNIISTDTQYF	TGTGCCAGCAGCCCTGATTTAAACATAATTAGCACAGATACGCAGTATTTT
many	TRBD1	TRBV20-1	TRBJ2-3	CSGAEGQGGHTQYF	TGCAGTGGCGCCGAGGGACAGGGTGGTCATACGCAGTATTTT
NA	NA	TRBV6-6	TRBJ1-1	CASNRPGLDTEAFF	TGTGCCAGCAACAGACCAGGATTGGACACTGAAGCTTTCTTT
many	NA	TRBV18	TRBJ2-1	CASSPTQNNEQFF	TGTGCCAGCTCACCCACACAGAACAATGAGCAGTTCTTC
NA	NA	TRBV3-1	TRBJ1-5	CASSQDPSSGNQPQHF	TGTGCCAGCAGCCAAGATCCGTCCTCTGGCAATCAGCCCCAGCATTTT
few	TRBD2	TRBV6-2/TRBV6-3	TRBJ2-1	CASTYTGGPFTEQFF	TGTGCCAGCACATACACGGGGGGGCCGTTCACCGAGCAGTTCTTC
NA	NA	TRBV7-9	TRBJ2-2	CASSLARFGTGELFF	TGTGCCAGCAGCTTAGCGAGATTCGGCACCGGGGAGCTGTTTTTT
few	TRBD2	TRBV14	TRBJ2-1	CASSPPGSGGAYNEQFF	TGTGCCAGCAGCCCCCCCGGCAGCGGGGGGGCCTACAATGAGCAGTTCTTC
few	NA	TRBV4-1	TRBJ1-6	CASSARGRDSPLHF	TGCGCCAGCAGCGCCCGGGGGAGGGATTCACCCCTCCACTTT
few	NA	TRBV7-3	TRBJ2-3	CASGRGVTDTQYF	TGTGCCAGCGGGAGGGGGGTCACAGATACGCAGTATTTT
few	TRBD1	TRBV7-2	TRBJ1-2	CASSLAGQANYGYTF	TGTGCCAGCAGCTTAGCGGGACAGGCCAACTATGGCTACACCTTC